Below are 25 T cell receptor beta chains sequenced from a single sample in a study of cytomegalovirus exposure and HLA in healthy donors. The repertoire was sequenced with immunoSEQ multiplex PCR; TCRdb's copy has only in-frame clones and lacks some. Among about 78,000 clones listed, approximately 95% were seen once. Sequencing input: PBMCs. The receptors originated from a man aged 18 to 30 in good health and CMV-seropositive.

The chain uses TRBV7-9 and TRBJ2-7, with TRBD2 matching 7 bases. The CDR3 sequence is 15 residues long. CDR1 SEHNR and CDR2 FQNEAQ come from the germline V gene (reference sequence). V dropped 2 bases and J dropped 2; count of bases not matched to a gene: 6. CDR3 protein: CASSLTAGAAYEQYF. Here the CDR3 DNA reads TGTGCCAGCAGCTTAACCGCGGGAGCGGCCTACGAGCAGTACTTC.

V is TRBV25-1 and J is TRBJ2-5; D is perhaps TRBD2 (5 bases). The germline V and J ends were trimmed by 7 bases and 4 bases, with 7 bases remaining between them. CDR3 length: 11 residues. CDR1 and CDR2 (germline): MGHDK, SYGVNS. Here the CDR3 reads CASNRGETQYF. The DNA of the CDR3 is TGTGCCAGCAATCGGGGAGAGACCCAGTACTTC.

The chain uses TRBV27 and TRBJ2-7, with D unresolved. This CDR3 has 12 residues. Trimming took off 6 bases at V and 1 base at J, with 7 bases between the two ends. CDR1 is MNHEY, CDR2 SMNVEV, per germline (reference sequence). The CDR3 sequence: CASSGASYEQYF. The DNA of the CDR3 is TGTGCCAGCAGCGGAGCATCCTACGAGCAGTACTTC.

The gene calls are TRBV5-4 and TRBJ1-1; D perhaps matches TRBD1 (6 bases). Germline CDR1 is SGHNT and CDR2 is YYREEE (reference sequence). Trimming took off 9 bases at V and 0 bases at J, with 18 bases between the two ends. The CDR3 is 15 amino acids. The CDR3 nucleotides read TGTGCCATATTAATTGGGGGGGGCCTGAACACTGAAGCTTTCTTT. It encodes CAILIGGGLNTEAFF.

This chain joins TRBV7-9 and TRBJ2-1; 10 nucleotides agree with TRBD2. This CDR3 is 17 amino acids long. The germline V gene encodes CDR1 SEHNR and CDR2 FQNEAQ (reference sequence). Losses at the gene ends were 0 bases for V and 2 bases for J; bases not matched to a gene: 4. The CDR3, as DNA: TGTGCCAGCAGCTTAGCGATGCTAGCGGGGGCCTACAATGAGCAGTTCTTC. Protein sequence: CASSLAMLAGAYNEQFF.

The chain is built from TRBV30 and TRBJ1-2; possible D gene TRBD1, 5 bases. This CDR3 has 15 amino acids. In germline, CDR1 is GTSNPN, CDR2 SVGIG (reference sequence). The ends were cut back, 0 bases at V and 7 bases at J, with 18 bases in the middle. The CDR3 loop reads CAWSVRRVFPGGYTF. The CDR3 nucleotides read TGTGCCTGGAGTGTACGCAGGGTCTTCCCGGGTGGCTACACCTTC.

The J gene is TRBJ1-4, the V gene TRBV7-8, with D possibly being TRBD1 (5 bases). Germline CDR1 is SGHVS and CDR2 is FQNEAQ. This CDR3 is 16 amino acids long. Trimming stripped 1 base from V and 6 bases from J, with 15 bases between. The CDR3 spells CASSLGRRGVYEKLFF. In DNA form, the CDR3 reads TGTGCCAGCAGCTTAGGGAGGCGGGGGGTTTATGAAAAACTGTTTTTT.

The chain uses TRBV5-4 and TRBJ2-7; TRBD2 agrees at 13 bases. Germline V CDR1 and CDR2: SGHNT, YYREEE (reference sequence). The J segment lost 4 bases and the V segment lost 2 bases, leaving 3 bases of the junction unmatched. The CDR3 is made up of 15 amino acids. CDR3 protein: CASSLRTSGRYEQYF. Written as DNA, the CDR3 is TGTGCCAGCAGCTTACGGACTAGCGGGAGATACGAGCAGTACTTC.

This clone occurred once. The V call is TRBV6-5, the J call TRBJ1-2; D remains ambiguous. The CDR3 totals 13 residues. The ends were cut back, 5 bases at V and 6 bases at J, with 13 bases in the middle. From germline, CDR1 is MNHEY and CDR2 SVGAGI. The CDR3 DNA reads as TGTGCCAGCAGTCCCCCCGGGGTTGATGGCTACACCTTC. It yields the protein CASSPPGVDGYTF.

The chain links TRBV6-1 to TRBJ2-3; no clear D gene. Between the trimmed V and J ends, which lost 8 bases and 2 bases, there was a span of 14 bases. From germline, CDR1 is MNHNS and CDR2 SASEGT. This CDR3 has 14 amino acids. Here the CDR3 reads CASATKVATDTQYF. CDR3 nucleotides: TGTGCCAGCGCTACCAAGGTAGCCACAGATACGCAGTATTTT.

V is TRBV7-9 and J is TRBJ2-1, with D tentatively TRBD2 (5 bases). Trimming removed 6 bases at V and 0 bases at J, with 12 bases between. Germline V gene lookup returns CDR1 SEHNR and CDR2 FQNEAQ (reference sequence). The CDR3 runs 15 residues. The CDR3 here is CASSIAWSSYNEQFF. CDR3 nucleotide sequence: TGTGCCAGCAGTATAGCGTGGAGCTCCTACAATGAGCAGTTCTTC.

The rearrangement joins TRBV6-1 to TRBJ1-5, with TRBD1 as a possible D gene (5 bases). This CDR3 region has 15 residues. Germline V lookup: CDR1 MNHNS, CDR2 SASEGT. V dropped 2 bases and J dropped 6 bases, with 14 bases sitting between them. Written as DNA, the CDR3 is TGTGCCAGCAGTGAATTATCGCAGGGAGGTCAGCCCCAGCATTTT. Amino acids: CASSELSQGGQPQHF.

The count of this clone is one. The V and J genes are TRBV11-2 and TRBJ1-3; D is perhaps TRBD1 (6 bases). The CDR3 length is 16 residues. Germline CDR1 reads SGHAT; CDR2 reads FQNNGV. V was cut by 5 bases and J by 4 bases, with 18 bases left in between. CDR3 sequence (DNA): TGTGCCAGCAGCCGCGTTGGGGGCGCTGTGGGAAACACCATATATTTT. Its protein is CASSRVGGAVGNTIYF.

This clone was counted a single time. The chain combines TRBV10-3 with TRBJ2-2; 10 nucleotides align to TRBD1. After removal of 11 bases from V and 0 bases from J, the junction contained 6 bases not matched to a gene. The germline CDR1 and CDR2 sequences are ENHRY and SYGVKD. The CDR3 covers 15 residues. The CDR3 nucleotides are TGTGCCGTCGGACAGGGGGAGACGAACACCGGGGAGCTGTTTTTT. It specifies CAVGQGETNTGELFF.

V and J are TRBV6-1 and TRBJ2-7; D is perhaps TRBD1 (6 bases). V was trimmed by 6 bases and J by 5 bases, leaving 11 bases between them. This CDR3 contains 12 residues. Germline values: CDR1 MNHNS, CDR2 SASEGT. The chain's CDR3 is CASRAHRDEQYF. The DNA of the CDR3 is TGTGCCAGCAGGGCCCACAGGGACGAGCAGTACTTC.

This rearrangement joins TRBV7-9 to TRBJ1-2, with TRBD1 matching 8 bases. The CDR3 is made up of 15 amino acids. In germline, CDR1 is SEHNR, CDR2 FQNEAQ (reference sequence). With V trimmed by 5 bases and J by 1 base, 6 bases remained unmatched. The CDR3 here is CASSATTGDNYGYTF. CDR3 nucleotides: TGTGCCAGCAGCGCAACGACAGGGGATAACTATGGCTACACCTTC.

The V gene is TRBV30, the J gene TRBJ2-1, with D tentatively TRBD1 (6 bases). In germline, CDR1 is GTSNPN, CDR2 SVGIG (reference sequence). The CDR3 length is 14 residues. The V end lost 1 base, the J end lost 10 bases, and 17 bases lay between the germline ends. The DNA of the CDR3 is TGTGCCTGGAGTGGGGGAGTCCATGGGGGCGAGCAGTTCTTC. It encodes CAWSGGVHGGEQFF.

This chain uses TRBV7-9 with TRBJ2-1; perhaps TRBD1 as D (6 bases). Germline assignment: CDR1 SEHNR and CDR2 FQNEAQ (reference sequence). The CDR3 is made up of 16 amino acids. V lost 5 bases and J lost 0, with 14 bases in between. This chain's CDR3 is CASSPQGILSYNEQFF. DNA of the CDR3: TGTGCCAGCAGCCCACAGGGAATACTCTCCTACAATGAGCAGTTCTTC. Combining the CDR3 with reference TRBV7-9 and TRBJ2-1 gives the whole variable domain DTGVSQNPRHKITKRGQNVTFRCDPISEHNRLYWYRQTLGQGPEFLTYFQNEAQLEKSRLLSDRFSAERPKGSFSTLEIQRTEQGDSAMYLCASSPQGILSYNEQFFGPGTRLTVL.

The rearrangement links TRBV10-3 to TRBJ2-5, with D uncertain. Trimming removed 6 bases from V and 7 bases from J, with 18 bases in between. The germline V gene encodes CDR1 ENHRY and CDR2 SYGVKD. The CDR3 runs to 14 residues. The CDR3 is CAISPQVDPGTQYF. The CDR3 DNA is TGTGCCATCAGCCCCCAGGTAGACCCAGGGACCCAGTACTTC.

The gene calls are TRBV4-1 and TRBJ2-5; D unresolved. The CDR3 length is 15 residues. V was pared by 0 bases and J by 1 base, with 9 bases between. Germline V gene lookup returns CDR1 MGHRA and CDR2 YSYEKL. The CDR3 loop reads CASSQDLQIQETQYF. For the CDR3, the DNA is TGCGCCAGCAGCCAAGATCTACAGATCCAAGAGACCCAGTACTTC.

This clone was recorded only once. This sequence joins TRBV7-9 and TRBJ1-6; D not certain. The germline gives CDR1 SEHNR, CDR2 FQNEAQ (reference sequence). Trimming left V 4 bases short and J 5 bases short, with 15 bases between. CDR3 size: 16 residues. The CDR3 DNA reads TGTGCCAGCAGCTCCACCACAGACGTCCATAATTCACCCCTCCACTTT. It translates to CASSSTTDVHNSPLHF.

The chain has TRBV7-2 and TRBJ2-5; TRBD2 matches 9 bases. Germline CDR1 SGHTA, CDR2 FQGNSA. The CDR3 runs to 15 residues. Trimming at V came to 5 bases and at J to 1 base, leaving 5 bases not matched to a gene. Here the CDR3 reads CASSRGTSRQETQYF. The CDR3 DNA follows: TGTGCCAGCAGCCGAGGGACTAGCCGCCAAGAGACCCAGTACTTC.

The chain carries TRBV11-3 and TRBJ2-5; 9 positions agree with TRBD1. CDR3 length equals 15 residues. The junction had 3 bases not matched to a gene; V was cut back by 2 bases and J by 2 bases. Germline V gives CDR1 SGHNT, CDR2 YENEEA. The DNA for the CDR3 is TGTGCCAGCAGCTTAACGGGACAGGGACAAGAGACCCAGTACTTC. This encodes CASSLTGQGQETQYF. The entire variable domain, with the rest obtained from reference TRBV11-3 and TRBJ2-5, is as follows: EAGVVQSPRYKIIEKKQPVAFWCNPISGHNTLYWYLQNLGQGPELLIRYENEEAVDDSQLPKDRFSAERLKGVDSTLKIQPAELGDSAVYLCASSLTGQGQETQYFGPGTRLLVL.

This rearrangement joins TRBV6-5 to TRBJ2-3; 8 bases fit TRBD2. The junction had 5 bases not matched to a gene; V was cut back by 0 bases and J by 6 bases. The CDR3 length is 15 residues. Germline V CDR1 and CDR2: MNHEY, SVGAGI. The CDR3 DNA follows: TGTGCCAGCAGTTACTCAGGACTAGCAGGGGATACGCAGTATTTT. Encoded protein: CASSYSGLAGDTQYF.

This clone was counted only a few times. J is TRBJ2-1 and V is TRBV6-4, with a tentative D call TRBD1 (5 bases). Germline-derived CDR1 and CDR2 are MRHNA and SNTAGT. V lost 5 bases, J lost 5 bases, and 10 bases lay in between. The CDR3 totals 13 residues. The CDR3 loop is CASSPDSHNEQFF. CDR3 DNA sequence: TGTGCCAGCAGTCCCGACAGCCACAATGAGCAGTTCTTC.